The clone carrying this T cell receptor (beta chain) was detected ten times or more. The CDR3 spans 15 residues. Deletions cut 3 bases from V and 0 bases from J, with 12 bases between. CDR1 KGHSH and CDR2 LQKENI come from the germline V gene. Time point indicated: patch test 1, 2 weeks after DPC sensitization. Treatment specified: therapeutic diphenylcyclopropenone sensitization with weekly scalp DPC. Before extraction, the whole blood was not fractionated, and total RNA was taken from it. The data are from a study of human T cells and chemical hapten exposure. TCRdb independently ran MiXCR on the RACE reads; one entry per CDR3 protein. The top ten clones hold around 1.5% of a sample with roughly 120,000 distinct CDR3 sequences, 9.5% to 13% of them seen once.

The sample consisted of whole blood, taken in connection with sensitization to the hapten diphenylcyclopropenone (DPC). The rearrangement uses TRBV18 and TRBJ2-7; perhaps TRBD2 as D (5 bases). This clonotype was obtained from a woman between 45 and 65 years old with alopecia areata. Some clones in this sample may be carry-over from other donors' samples. The CDR3 protein is CASSPEGGASYEQYF. For the CDR3, the DNA is TGTGCCAGCTCACCCGAGGGCGGCGCCTCCTACGAGCAGTACTTC.